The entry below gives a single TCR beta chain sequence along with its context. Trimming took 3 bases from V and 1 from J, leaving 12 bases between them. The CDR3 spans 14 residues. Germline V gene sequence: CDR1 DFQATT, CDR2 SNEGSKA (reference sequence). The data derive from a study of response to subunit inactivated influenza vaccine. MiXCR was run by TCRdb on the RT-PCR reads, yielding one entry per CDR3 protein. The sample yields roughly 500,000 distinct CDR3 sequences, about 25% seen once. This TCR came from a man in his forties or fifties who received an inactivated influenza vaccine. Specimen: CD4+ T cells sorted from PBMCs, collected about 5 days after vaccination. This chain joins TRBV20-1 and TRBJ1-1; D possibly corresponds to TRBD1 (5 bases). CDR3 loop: CSASDSQGNTEAFF. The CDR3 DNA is TGCAGTGCTAGTGATAGCCAGGGGAACACTGAAGCTTTCTTT.